These 3 T cell receptor beta chains share one sample of origin, sequenced in a study of blood T cell repertoires in COVID-19. Measured with immunoSEQ multiplex PCR; TCRdb has only the in-frame clones, and not every one. The sample contains hundreds of thousands of clones, approximately 89% of which appear only once. Sequencing was performed on peripheral blood. The source is a woman in her fifties or sixties with COVID-19, enrolled during active disease.

This chain uses TRBV19 with TRBJ1-1, with D possibly TRBD1 on 5 matching bases. Trimming removed 2 bases from V and 10 bases from J, with 23 bases in between. Germline V gives CDR1 LNHDA, CDR2 SQIVND (reference sequence). The CDR3 spans 16 residues. Here the CDR3 DNA reads TGTGCCAGTAGTATAACCCTCATTGGTAGGGGCTGGGGAGCTTTCTTT. Amino acid sequence: CASSITLIGRGWGAFF. Based on the CDR3 plus reference TRBV19 and TRBJ1-1, the full variable domain is DGGITQSPKYLFRKEGQNVTLSCEQNLNHDAMYWYRQDPGQGLRLIYYSQIVNDFQKGDIAEGYSVSREKKESFPLTVTSAQKNPTAFYLCASSITLIGRGWGAFFGQGTRLTVV.

There are a few counts of this clone. The chain employs TRBV29-1 and TRBJ1-2; D perhaps matches TRBD1 (6 bases). V was clipped by 7 bases and J by 4 bases, with 10 bases between them. The CDR3 extends over 11 amino acids. The germline V gene has CDR1 SQVTM and CDR2 ANQGSEA. CDR3 in DNA: TGCAGCGATACAGGGATCTATGGCTACACCTTC. This sequence encodes CSDTGIYGYTF.

Remarks on this clone: This sample includes further DNA sequences coding for the same CDR3. This chain connects TRBV14 to TRBJ2-5; D is uncertain. Trimming stripped 4 bases from V and 5 bases from J, with 5 bases between. Per germline, CDR1 SGHDN and CDR2 FVKESK. The CDR3 is made up of 11 amino acids. In nucleotides, the CDR3 is TGTGCCAGCAGCCCCGGGGAGACCCAGTACTTC. The encoded protein is CASSPGETQYF.